This passage covers 2 T cell receptor beta chains from one sample sequenced in a study of blood T cells in healthy people across ages. A second PCR, run for about 7 to 11 cycles, used a sample-barcoded 5' primer plus a J-beta primer mix. One entry per CDR3 protein, called by TCRdb with MiXCR from the 5' RACE reads. The sample carries 1.5 million to 2 million distinct CDR3 sequences, about 28% recorded once. Sequencing was carried out using blood. These TCRs come from a woman in her twenties or thirties in good health.

This clonotype has more than one count but fewer than ten. The rearrangement uses TRBV5-1 and TRBJ2-1, with no clear D. Germline CDR1 and CDR2: SGHRS and YFSETQ. The CDR3 is 13 residues long. V lost 4 bases to trimming and J lost 9 bases, with 14 bases between them. The chain's CDR3 is CASSPGPNVEQFF. The CDR3 region has the DNA TGCGCCAGCAGCCCCGGACCCAACGTTGAGCAGTTCTTC.

The chain couples TRBV30 to TRBJ2-7; D gene unclear. The CDR3 extends over 16 amino acids. Germline V lookup: CDR1 GTSNPN, CDR2 SVGIG (reference sequence). The V and J ends lost 1 base and 0 bases respectively, with 16 bases between them. The CDR3 DNA is TGTGCCTGGAGTGGGATCCGAGGCAGAAGCTCCTACGAGCAGTACTTC. It codes for CAWSGIRGRSSYEQYF.